This record concerns one T cell receptor beta chain sequence. No antigen is known for it. V was clipped by 2 bases and J by 6 bases, with 4 bases between them. CDR1 is DFQATT and CDR2 is SNEGSKA in the germline V gene (reference sequence). The CDR3 sequence is 11 residues long. These data belong to a study of response to subunit inactivated influenza vaccine. Study findings and constraints: Few new T cells, the authors suggested, are recruited by each seasonal influenza vaccination.

TCRdb re-derived calls from the RT-PCR reads in MiXCR, one entry per CDR3 protein. The repertoire holds some 540,000 distinct CDR3 sequences, with approximately 22% as singletons. This sample also appeared in a second study, on T cells expressing NK-cell markers. That work contributes: Synthesis of TCR beta cDNA relied on 5'RACE template switching carrying UMIs. It was sorted CD3+CD56-NKG2C+, CD3+CD56+NKG2C- and CD3+CD56+NKG2C+ T cells that provided the TCR beta repertoires. Evidence did not settle whether expanded NKG2C+ T cell clones targeted HCMV.

Sequences were derived from CD4+ T cells sorted from PBMCs, sampled about 13 days after vaccination. The V call is TRBV20-1, the J call TRBJ1-4; D ambiguous. The sequence was obtained from a man in his fifties or sixties who received an inactivated influenza vaccine. Written as DNA, the CDR3 is TGCAGTGCTAGACAGGATGAAAAACTGTTTTTT. Protein product: CSARQDEKLFF.